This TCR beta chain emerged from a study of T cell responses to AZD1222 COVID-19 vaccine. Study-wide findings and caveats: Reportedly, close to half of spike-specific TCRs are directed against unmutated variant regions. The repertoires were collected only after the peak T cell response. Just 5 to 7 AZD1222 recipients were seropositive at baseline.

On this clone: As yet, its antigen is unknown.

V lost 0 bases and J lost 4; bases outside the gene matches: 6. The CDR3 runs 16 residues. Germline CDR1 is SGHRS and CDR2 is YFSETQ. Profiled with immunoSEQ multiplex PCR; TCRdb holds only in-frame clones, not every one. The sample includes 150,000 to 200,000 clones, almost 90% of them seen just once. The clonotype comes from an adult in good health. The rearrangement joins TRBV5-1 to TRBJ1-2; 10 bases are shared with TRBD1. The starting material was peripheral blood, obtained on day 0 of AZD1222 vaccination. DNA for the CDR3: TGCGCCAGCAGCTTGGGGGGACAGGGGATTAGCTATGGCTACACCTTC. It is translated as CASSLGGQGISYGYTF.